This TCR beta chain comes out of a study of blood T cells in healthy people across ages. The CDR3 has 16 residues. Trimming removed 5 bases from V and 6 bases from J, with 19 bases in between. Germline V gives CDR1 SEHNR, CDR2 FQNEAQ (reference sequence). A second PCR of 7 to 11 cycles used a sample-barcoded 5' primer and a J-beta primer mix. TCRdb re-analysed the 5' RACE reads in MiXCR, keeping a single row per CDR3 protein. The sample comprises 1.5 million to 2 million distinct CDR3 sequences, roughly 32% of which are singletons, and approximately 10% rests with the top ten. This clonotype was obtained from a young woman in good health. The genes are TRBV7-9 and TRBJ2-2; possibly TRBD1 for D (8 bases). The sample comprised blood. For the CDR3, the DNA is TGTGCCAGCAGCCTGAGCGGGACAGGTGGGGCCGGGGAGCTGTTTTTT. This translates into CASSLSGTGGAGELFF.